Listed below are T cell receptor beta chains from one sample, sequenced in a study of cytomegalovirus exposure and HLA in healthy donors. The data were produced by immunoSEQ multiplex PCR, yet TCRdb's version contains in-frame clones alone and is incomplete. This sample has roughly 80,000 clones, with roughly 79% found just once. Source material: PBMCs. The receptors were gathered from a woman in her 30s in good health and CMV-seronegative. The CDR3 runs from the conserved cysteine through the conserved F or W. The D gene is left open where the match is weak.

CDR3 DNA	CDR3 protein	V gene	D gene	J gene
TGTGCCAGCGACGCCCAAGGGCTAGCCAAAGAGACCCAGTACTTC	CASDAQGLAKETQYF	TRBV2	NA	TRBJ2-5
TGTGCCAGCACTCCCAGGGGGAAAAGCACAGATACGCAGTATTTT	CASTPRGKSTDTQYF	TRBV6-1	TRBD1	TRBJ2-3
TGTGCCAGCAGTGGGCCCCGGGGGAGACTTGGTGAAGCTTTCTTT	CASSGPRGRLGEAFF	TRBV28	NA	TRBJ1-1
TGCGCCAGCAGCTCCCAGGGGTGGGACACTGAAGCTTTCTTT	CASSSQGWDTEAFF	TRBV5-1	NA	TRBJ1-1
TGCGCCAGCAGCTTTAGCGGAGGGGATACGCAGTATTTT	CASSFSGGDTQYF	TRBV5-1	NA	TRBJ2-3
TGTGCCAGCAGCAAAGCGATTAAGTCTAGCGGGAGGTCCGGACTCAAATTAGCCAAAAACATTCAGTACTTC	CASSKAIKSSGRSGLKLAKNIQYF	TRBV21-1	NA	TRBJ2-4
TGTGCCTGGAGAGTATACCCGGGGGGCTACACCTTC	CAWRVYPGGYTF	TRBV30	NA	TRBJ1-2
TGTGCCAGCAGTTTTGGCGGGCGTGAGCAGTTCTTC	CASSFGGREQFF	TRBV27	NA	TRBJ2-1
TGTTCCAGCAGCACCGGGACTAGCGGGGGAGGACCCTACGAGCAGTACTTC	CSSSTGTSGGGPYEQYF	TRBV7-9	TRBD2	TRBJ2-7
TGTGCCAGCGGCGGGGCAGGGCCGGGGCAGTACTTC	CASGGAGPGQYF	TRBV14	NA	TRBJ2-7
TGTGCCACGGGACAGGAGGGCTACGAGCAGTACTTC	CATGQEGYEQYF	TRBV10-3	TRBD1	TRBJ2-7